Listed below are T cell receptor beta chains from one sample, sequenced in a study of blood T cells in healthy people across ages. One entry per CDR3 protein results from TCRdb running MiXCR on the 5' RACE reads. This sample yields over 750,000 distinct CDR3 sequences, of which approximately 25% are seen a single time; 9.4% belongs to the top ten. This sample was shared with a second study, whose subject was T cells of mothers and their children.

Sequencing was done on a sample of blood. These receptors were taken from a boy younger than 18 in good health. CDR3s include the opening cysteine and the closing phenylalanine or tryptophan. The D gene is left open where the match is weak. A clone size is listed for some rows: how often the clone was seen (once, few, many), or a class if it is expanded.

length: 13; size: NA; D: NA; V: TRBV7-2; J: TRBJ1-1; CDR3: CASSLGFSTEAFF; DNA: TGTGCCAGCAGCTTAGGTTTTTCCACAGAAGCTTTCTTT
length: 13; size: NA; D: TRBD1; V: TRBV20-1; J: TRBJ2-7; CDR3: CSAPTGVTYEQYF; DNA: TGCAGTGCCCCGACAGGGGTCACCTACGAGCAGTACTTC
length: 15; size: NA; D: TRBD1; V: TRBV20-1; J: TRBJ2-2; CDR3: CSARLQGYGTGELFF; DNA: TGCAGTGCTAGATTACAGGGGTATGGTACCGGGGAGCTGTTTTTT
length: 14; size: NA; D: NA; V: TRBV27; J: TRBJ1-5; CDR3: CASSLMGGNQPQHF; DNA: TGTGCCAGCAGTTTAATGGGGGGCAATCAGCCCCAGCATTTT
length: 14; size: few; D: TRBD1; V: TRBV29-1; J: TRBJ1-1; CDR3: CSVGRDRGDTEAFF; DNA: TGCAGCGTTGGTCGGGACAGGGGGGACACTGAAGCTTTCTTT
length: 13; size: once; D: NA; V: TRBV6-5; J: TRBJ1-4; CDR3: CASTRTINEKLFF; DNA: TGTGCCAGCACCCGAACGATTAATGAAAAACTGTTTTTT
length: 14; size: NA; D: NA; V: TRBV3-1; J: TRBJ2-5; CDR3: CASSQDSGPETQYF; DNA: TGTGCCAGCAGCCAAGACTCCGGGCCGGAGACCCAGTACTTC
length: 14; size: NA; D: NA; V: TRBV7-9; J: TRBJ2-4; CDR3: CASSGQIAKNIQYF; DNA: TGTGCCTCTTCAGGGCAAATAGCCAAAAACATTCAGTACTTC
length: 15; size: NA; D: NA; V: TRBV5-1; J: TRBJ2-3; CDR3: CASSPEIQDTDTQYF; DNA: TGCGCCAGCAGCCCGGAGATACAAGACACAGATACGCAGTATTTT
length: 17; size: NA; D: TRBD1; V: TRBV11-3; J: TRBJ1-6; CDR3: CASSHVRDSSYNSPLHF; DNA: TGTGCCAGCAGCCATGTCCGGGACAGCTCCTATAATTCACCCCTCCACTTT
length: 17; size: few; D: NA; V: TRBV25-1; J: TRBJ1-5; CDR3: CASSYWVREVVDQPQHF; DNA: TGTGCCAGCAGTTATTGGGTCAGGGAGGTAGTTGATCAGCCCCAGCATTTT
length: 17; size: few; D: NA; V: TRBV6-1; J: TRBJ1-6; CDR3: CASSDVPASSYNSPLHF; DNA: TGTGCCAGCAGTGACGTGCCAGCAAGCTCCTATAATTCACCCCTCCACTTT
length: 13; size: few; D: NA; V: TRBV29-1; J: TRBJ2-7; CDR3: CSVIEPLSYEQYF; DNA: TGCAGCGTTATCGAGCCCCTCTCCTACGAGCAGTACTTC
length: 14; size: NA; D: NA; V: TRBV7-9; J: TRBJ2-7; CDR3: CASSLAGASNEQYF; DNA: TGTGCCAGCAGCTTAGCGGGAGCGTCGAACGAGCAGTACTTC